This TCR beta chain originates from a study of blood T cell repertoires in COVID-19. Study-wide context: From T cells, B-cell-depleted T cells, or PBMCs came the material, which was cDNA or gDNA.

Profiled with immunoSEQ multiplex PCR; TCRdb holds only in-frame clones, not every one. This table has about 120,000 clones, 70% to 85% appearing once. Germline CDR1 reads SGDLS; CDR2 reads YYNGEE. The CDR3 totals 13 residues. V lost 4 bases, J lost 5 bases, and 12 bases lay in between. Sequenced sample: peripheral blood. This rearrangement joins TRBV9 to TRBJ1-1, with D possibly matching TRBD1 (5 bases). The sequence was obtained from a man in his 70s with active or convalescent COVID-19. The CDR3 bases are TGTGCCAGCAGCCCCTGGGGGGGGACTGAAGCTTTCTTT. Protein product: CASSPWGGTEAFF.